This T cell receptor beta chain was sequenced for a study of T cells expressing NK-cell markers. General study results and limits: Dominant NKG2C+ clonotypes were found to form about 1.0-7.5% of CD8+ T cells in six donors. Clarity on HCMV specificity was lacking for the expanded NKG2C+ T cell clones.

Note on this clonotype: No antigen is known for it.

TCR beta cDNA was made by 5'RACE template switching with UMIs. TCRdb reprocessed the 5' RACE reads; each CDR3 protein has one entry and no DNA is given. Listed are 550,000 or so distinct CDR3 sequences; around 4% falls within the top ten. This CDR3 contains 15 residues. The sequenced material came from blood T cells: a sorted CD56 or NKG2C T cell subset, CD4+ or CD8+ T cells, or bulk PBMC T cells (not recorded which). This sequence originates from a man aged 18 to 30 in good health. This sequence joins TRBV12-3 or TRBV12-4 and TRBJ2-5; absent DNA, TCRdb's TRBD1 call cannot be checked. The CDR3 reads CASSGQGGREETQYF.